A selection of T cell receptor beta chains follows, all from one sample in a study of identical twins. TCRdb reprocessed the 5' RACE reads via MiXCR and lists one record per CDR3 protein. Among roughly 630,000 distinct CDR3 sequences listed, less than 9% were seen once. These data also featured in a second study, about yellow fever vaccine responses in identical twins.

Sequencing used PBMCs. These receptors were collected from a woman between 18 and 30 years old in good health. Both conserved end residues are part of each CDR3. D genes are given only for firm matches. Clone size is stated in some rows and not others, as once, few, many or a class when expanded.

v_gene,j_gene,d_gene,abundance,CDR3nt,CDR3aa
TRBV6-1,TRBJ2-1,-,-,TGTGCCAGCAGGGGCCCGGGGAGCGCGATATACAATGAGCAGTTCTTC,CASRGPGSAIYNEQFF
TRBV5-1,TRBJ2-1,TRBD1,-,TGCGCCAGCAGCTTGGCGCGGACAGGCCTATACAATGAGCAGTTCTTC,CASSLARTGLYNEQFF
TRBV3-1,TRBJ1-2,-,few,TGTGCCAGCAGCCAGGGTGAGTTGGACAGAGGATATGGCTACACCTTC,CASSQGELDRGYGYTF
TRBV5-1,TRBJ2-1,-,-,TGCGCCAGCAGCTTGGTGCTTGGCGGTAGCTCCTACAATGAGCAGTTCTTC,CASSLVLGGSSYNEQFF
TRBV7-9,TRBJ2-1,TRBD1,-,TGTGCCAGCAGCTTAGCGCAAGGGGGCCTTGAGCAGTCCTTC,CASSLAQGGLEQSF
TRBV7-6,TRBJ2-1,-,-,TGTGCCAGCAGCCCGAGGGACCTTGGGGAGCAGTTCTTC,CASSPRDLGEQFF
TRBV6-1,TRBJ1-5,TRBD1,few,TGTGCCAGCAGTGAAGGGGCAGGGGGAAGTCAGCCCCAGCATTTT,CASSEGAGGSQPQHF
TRBV10-3,TRBJ2-1,TRBD2,few,TGTGCCCTTGGGACTAGCGGGGTTGAGCAGTTCTTC,CALGTSGVEQFF
TRBV6-5,TRBJ1-1,-,few,TGTGCCAGCAGTTACTTCGACAGGAACACTGAAGCTTTCTTT,CASSYFDRNTEAFF
TRBV24-1,TRBJ1-2,TRBD1,many,TGTGCCACCAGTGATTTGGGACAGGACTATGGCTACACCTTC,CATSDLGQDYGYTF
TRBV15,TRBJ2-5,TRBD2,many,TGTGCCACCAGCAGAGATCGGGTTAGCGGGGGCATCAAAGAGACCCAGTACTTC,CATSRDRVSGGIKETQYF
TRBV25-1,TRBJ2-3,TRBD2,-,TGTGCCAGCAGTTATCGCCTAGCGGGAGGGATCACAGATACGCAGTATTTT,CASSYRLAGGITDTQYF
TRBV7-9,TRBJ2-5,TRBD1,many,TGTGCCAGCACCCCGAGGGGACAGATCCAAGAGACCCAGTACTTC,CASTPRGQIQETQYF
TRBV27,TRBJ1-5,-,few,TGTGCCAGCAGTCACACCCAGGGATTGGATCAGCCCCAGCATTTT,CASSHTQGLDQPQHF
TRBV6-1,TRBJ1-2,TRBD1,-,TGTGCCAGCAGTGAAATTAGGACAGGGTATTATGGCTACACCTTC,CASSEIRTGYYGYTF
TRBV12-3/TRBV12-4,TRBJ1-2,-,-,TGTGCCAGCAGTTTCGACAGGAATAACTATGGCTACACCTTC,CASSFDRNNYGYTF
TRBV4-1,TRBJ2-1,TRBD2,few,TGCGCCAGCAGCCAAGATGATGGTAGCGGGTACAATGAGCAGTTCTTC,CASSQDDGSGYNEQFF
TRBV5-1,TRBJ2-1,-,many,TGCGCCAGCAGCTTGCTAGGCTTCTACGATGAGCAGTTCTTC,CASSLLGFYDEQFF
TRBV3-1,TRBJ1-2,-,few,TGTGCCAGCAGCCGCGGTCGGGGGGAATATGGCTACACCTTC,CASSRGRGEYGYTF
TRBV11-2,TRBJ1-1,TRBD1,few,TGTGCCAGCATCTTATTACGCAACAGGGGTCGCGATACTGAAGCTTTCTTT,CASILLRNRGRDTEAFF
TRBV7-2,TRBJ2-1,-,many,TGTGCCAGCAGCTTAAAAGCGCGGGACAATGAGCAGTTCTTC,CASSLKARDNEQFF
TRBV12-3/TRBV12-4,TRBJ2-3,-,few,TGTGCCAGCAGTTTCTTGCGGCCTAGCACAGATACGCAGTATTTT,CASSFLRPSTDTQYF
TRBV2,TRBJ2-5,-,few,TGTGCCAGCAGTTCAGCGGGAGAGACCCAGTACTTC,CASSSAGETQYF
TRBV5-1,TRBJ1-5,TRBD1,-,TGCGCCAGCAGCCCGGGGGACAGGTTCAATCAGCCCCAGCATTTT,CASSPGDRFNQPQHF
TRBV5-1,TRBJ1-2,-,few,TGCGCCAGCAGCCCAGACAGCGACGGCTACACCTTC,CASSPDSDGYTF
TRBV9,TRBJ2-2,TRBD2,many,TGTGCCAGCAGCTTCCCCGTGGGGGGGGGTACCGGGGAGCTGTTTTTT,CASSFPVGGGTGELFF
TRBV5-1,TRBJ1-3,-,-,TGCGCCAGCAGCCCAATGGGGGTAAACACCATATATTTT,CASSPMGVNTIYF
TRBV20-1,TRBJ1-2,TRBD1,many,TGCAGTGCTAGAGTAACCGGGACAGGGGTCTATGGCTACACCTTC,CSARVTGTGVYGYTF
TRBV5-1,TRBJ1-1,-,many,TGCGCCAGCAGCGGGGACGGCCACTCCACTCCTGAAGCTTTCTTT,CASSGDGHSTPEAFF
TRBV9,TRBJ2-3,-,-,TGTGCCAGCGGACGCACAGATACGCAGTATTTT,CASGRTDTQYF
TRBV29-1,TRBJ2-4,TRBD2,many,TGCAGCGTTGGGACTAGCGGGGGGACTTGGTACTTC,CSVGTSGGTWYF
TRBV20-1,TRBJ2-3,TRBD2,-,TGCAGTGCTAGTCGGGCGGGAGGGCCGTTCACAACAGATACGCAGTATTTT,CSASRAGGPFTTDTQYF
TRBV7-6,TRBJ2-3,TRBD2,-,TGTGCCAGCAGCGCTCGGGGGGGGTCAGATACGCAGTATTTT,CASSARGGSDTQYF
TRBV20-1,TRBJ2-1,TRBD2,-,TGCAGTGTTCCCCCGACTAGCGGATCCTACAATGAGCAGTTCTTC,CSVPPTSGSYNEQFF
TRBV7-2,TRBJ2-2,-,-,TGTGCCAGCAGCGGGGGCGTAGCGATCACCGGGGAGCTGTTTTTT,CASSGGVAITGELFF
TRBV28,TRBJ2-2,-,many,TGTGCCAGCAGTCCAAACAGGAACACCGGGGAGCTGTTTTTT,CASSPNRNTGELFF
TRBV2,TRBJ1-4,TRBD1,-,TGTGCCAGCAGTGAAGGTTTTGGACAGGAAAGGGAAAAACTGTTTTTT,CASSEGFGQEREKLFF
TRBV12-3/TRBV12-4,TRBJ2-7,-,many,TGTGCCAGCACCGACCCGCCAGGGGTCGAGCAGTACTTC,CASTDPPGVEQYF
TRBV5-1,TRBJ2-6,-,-,TGCGCCAGCAGCTTGGACGGGGCCCCTGGGGCCAACGTCCTGACTTTC,CASSLDGAPGANVLTF
TRBV20-1,TRBJ1-3,TRBD1,many,TGCAGTGCTTCTGGTCCGGGACAGGGCGGAAACACCATATATTTT,CSASGPGQGGNTIYF
TRBV7-3,TRBJ2-1,TRBD2,few,TGTGCCAGCAGCTCCTCTTGGGTAGCGGGTCGTAATGAGCAGTTCTTC,CASSSSWVAGRNEQFF
TRBV2,TRBJ1-5,-,many,TGTGCCAGCCAGGGGACGGTGAATCAGCCCCAGCATTTT,CASQGTVNQPQHF
TRBV7-6,TRBJ2-2,-,-,TGTGCCAGCAGCAATAGACCAGTCGGGGAGCTGTTTTTT,CASSNRPVGELFF
TRBV3-1,TRBJ2-1,-,many,TGTGCCAGCAGCCACCGGGGTTCCTACAATGAGCAGTTCTTC,CASSHRGSYNEQFF
TRBV6-1,TRBJ2-7,TRBD2,many,TGTGCCAGCAAATGGACTAGCGGATCCTACGAGCAGTACTTC,CASKWTSGSYEQYF
TRBV20-1,TRBJ2-7,-,-,TGCAGTGCTAGATCGGGGAACGAGCAGTACTTC,CSARSGNEQYF